A selection of T cell receptor beta chains follows, all from one sample in a study of blood T cells in healthy people across ages. TCRdb ran MiXCR on the 5' RACE reads and lists one entry per CDR3 protein. The table lists a few hundred thousand distinct CDR3 sequences, 27% of them singletons. The sample taken for sequencing was blood. These receptor sequences come from a woman in her 70s in good health. Each CDR3 is given with its conserved first and last residue. The order of the fields is J gene, D gene, clone size, V gene, CDR3 DNA, CDR3 protein. The D gene is left open where the match is weak. Clone sizes are given selectively: once, few, many, or a class where the clone is expanded.

J: TRBJ2-5; D: TRBD2; size: .; V: TRBV3-1; DNA: TGTGCCAGCAGCCATGCCCCGGGGGGCCAGTACTTC; CDR3: CASSHAPGGQYF
J: TRBJ2-2; D: TRBD2; size: .; V: TRBV5-1; DNA: TGCGCCAGCAACCCTAGCGGGGCCGGAACCGGGGAGCTGTTTTTT; CDR3: CASNPSGAGTGELFF
J: TRBJ2-7; D: .; size: .; V: TRBV27; DNA: TGTGCCAGCAGTTTATTTGGTTCTGACAGTGACTACGAGCAGTACTTC; CDR3: CASSLFGSDSDYEQYF
J: TRBJ2-7; D: TRBD1; size: once; V: TRBV28; DNA: TGTGCCAGCAGGGGTACCGGGACAGGCTCCTACGAGCAGTACTTC; CDR3: CASRGTGTGSYEQYF
J: TRBJ2-5; D: .; size: .; V: TRBV4-2; DNA: TGTGCCAGCAGCCCGCCGGACATCCAAGAGACCCAGTACTTC; CDR3: CASSPPDIQETQYF
J: TRBJ2-7; D: .; size: .; V: TRBV4-3; DNA: TGCGCCAGCAGCCAAGAGGGCAGCGCTACCTACGAGCAGTACTTC; CDR3: CASSQEGSATYEQYF
J: TRBJ2-3; D: .; size: .; V: TRBV27; DNA: TGTGCCAGCTCCAGGGGGGTGGCAGGGACAGATACGCAGTATTTT; CDR3: CASSRGVAGTDTQYF
J: TRBJ2-5; D: TRBD2; size: .; V: TRBV20-1; DNA: TGCAGTGCTAGAGATCGAGGCGGGGGGGACCAAGGGACCCAGTACTTC; CDR3: CSARDRGGGDQGTQYF
J: TRBJ2-4; D: TRBD2; size: .; V: TRBV7-2; DNA: TGTGCCAGCAGCTACGGGACTAGCAACATTCAGTACTTC; CDR3: CASSYGTSNIQYF
J: TRBJ2-4; D: .; size: .; V: TRBV20-1; DNA: TGCAGTGCTAGAGCCGGGACCGAAAACATTCAGTACTTC; CDR3: CSARAGTENIQYF
J: TRBJ2-2; D: TRBD2; size: few; V: TRBV6-1; DNA: TGTGCCAGCAACCCGCCCCGGGGGGAAGGAAACACCGGGGAGCTGTTTTTT; CDR3: CASNPPRGEGNTGELFF
J: TRBJ2-7; D: .; size: .; V: TRBV28; DNA: TGTGCCAGCAGCCTTGACGGCCGCGAGCAGTACTTC; CDR3: CASSLDGREQYF
J: TRBJ2-1; D: .; size: .; V: TRBV9; DNA: TGTGCCAGCATCCTCCCCTCGAGGCCTCATGGGAACAATGAGCAGTTCTTC; CDR3: CASILPSRPHGNNEQFF
J: TRBJ2-5; D: TRBD2; size: few; V: TRBV7-2; DNA: TGTGCCAGCAGCCGGACTAGCGGGGCAGAGACCCAGTACTTC; CDR3: CASSRTSGAETQYF
J: TRBJ2-1; D: .; size: few; V: TRBV5-1; DNA: TGCGCCAGCAGCTTACAGCGAAACAATGAGCAGTTCTTC; CDR3: CASSLQRNNEQFF
J: TRBJ2-1; D: TRBD2; size: once; V: TRBV20-1; DNA: TGCAGTGCTAGAGTCGGATCGGGAGGATGGAATGAGCAGTTCTTC; CDR3: CSARVGSGGWNEQFF
J: TRBJ1-1; D: .; size: .; V: TRBV6-2/TRBV6-3; DNA: TGTGCCAGCAAAACCCGACAGGAGAACACTGAAGCTTTCTTT; CDR3: CASKTRQENTEAFF
J: TRBJ1-2; D: .; size: .; V: TRBV5-1; DNA: TGCGCCAGCACCAAGGACGGGAATAACTATGGCTACACCTTC; CDR3: CASTKDGNNYGYTF
J: TRBJ2-3; D: TRBD2; size: few; V: TRBV3-1; DNA: TGTGCCAGCAGTGAGCCTAGCGGGGTATCCGATACGCAGTATTTT; CDR3: CASSEPSGVSDTQYF
J: TRBJ1-5; D: .; size: .; V: TRBV3-1; DNA: TGTGCCAGCAGCCAAGATATGAGTAACAGGGTGAACAATCAGCCCCAGCATTTT; CDR3: CASSQDMSNRVNNQPQHF
J: TRBJ2-2; D: TRBD1; size: .; V: TRBV5-1; DNA: TGCGCCGGCAGCTTGACGGTGGGACAGACCGGGGAGCTGTTTTTT; CDR3: CAGSLTVGQTGELFF
J: TRBJ2-3; D: TRBD2; size: few; V: TRBV7-2; DNA: TGTGCCAGCAGCCCCCGTGATAGCGGGACGCCCACAGATACGCAGTATTTT; CDR3: CASSPRDSGTPTDTQYF
J: TRBJ1-2; D: .; size: .; V: TRBV29-1; DNA: TGCAGCGTTGGGACTACAGAGGGCGGATATGGCTACACCTTC; CDR3: CSVGTTEGGYGYTF
J: TRBJ2-7; D: .; size: few; V: TRBV7-2; DNA: TGTGCCAGCAGCTTAGTAGTGGGGGGGCGCGAGCAGTACTTC; CDR3: CASSLVVGGREQYF
J: TRBJ2-7; D: .; size: .; V: TRBV20-1; DNA: TGCAGTGCTGTGAAACAGGGTCCCGAGCAGTACTTC; CDR3: CSAVKQGPEQYF
J: TRBJ2-1; D: .; size: .; V: TRBV6-5; DNA: TGTGCCAGCAGGAAACCGGGATCGGGGACAAATGAGCAGTTCTTC; CDR3: CASRKPGSGTNEQFF
J: TRBJ1-1; D: TRBD1; size: few; V: TRBV6-5; DNA: TGTGCCAGCAGTTACGGACAGGGAGTCACTGAAGCTTTCTTT; CDR3: CASSYGQGVTEAFF
J: TRBJ2-2; D: TRBD2; size: .; V: TRBV5-1; DNA: TGCGCCAGCAGTGCTCGGGGGGACGGGGAGCTGTTTTTT; CDR3: CASSARGDGELFF
J: TRBJ2-5; D: .; size: .; V: TRBV5-6; DNA: TGTGCCAGCAGCTTGGGGCAGAAGACCCAGTACTTC; CDR3: CASSLGQKTQYF
J: TRBJ2-1; D: .; size: .; V: TRBV4-2; DNA: TGTGCCAGCAGCCGGCCAGGCCAGGGCGGGCGACTAAATGAGCAGTTCTTC; CDR3: CASSRPGQGGRLNEQFF
J: TRBJ2-3; D: .; size: .; V: TRBV29-1; DNA: TGCAGCGTTGCCGGTACGGATTCGTCGACAGATACGCAGTATTTT; CDR3: CSVAGTDSSTDTQYF
J: TRBJ1-6; D: .; size: .; V: TRBV11-3; DNA: TGTGCCAGCAGTTTACAGGGAAGAGCTAATTCACCCCTCCACTTT; CDR3: CASSLQGRANSPLHF
J: TRBJ2-1; D: .; size: .; V: TRBV6-4; DNA: TGTGCCAGCAGTGGTATGGCAGCCAGCTCCTACAATGAGCAGTTCTTC; CDR3: CASSGMAASSYNEQFF
J: TRBJ2-5; D: .; size: few; V: TRBV11-1; DNA: TGTGCCAGCAGCTTAGCGCGGGGCCGGGGGCCCCAGTACTTC; CDR3: CASSLARGRGPQYF
J: TRBJ1-2; D: .; size: .; V: TRBV5-1; DNA: TGCGCCAGCAGCTTGCCTAGCACGGGTTCTAACTATGGCTACACCTTC; CDR3: CASSLPSTGSNYGYTF
J: TRBJ2-7; D: .; size: .; V: TRBV7-2; DNA: TGTGCCAGCAGCTTAGGGGTGAGCGAGCAGTACTTC; CDR3: CASSLGVSEQYF
J: TRBJ2-1; D: .; size: .; V: TRBV27; DNA: TGTGCCAGCAGTTTAGGGCAGGGACACATTAAGCGGGATGAGCAGTTCTTC; CDR3: CASSLGQGHIKRDEQFF
J: TRBJ2-1; D: TRBD2; size: .; V: TRBV10-3; DNA: TGTGCCATCAGTCTCGGGACTAACAATGAGCAGTTCTTC; CDR3: CAISLGTNNEQFF
J: TRBJ1-5; D: TRBD1; size: .; V: TRBV19; DNA: TGTACCAGTAGTCCCCGACAGGGGCAGCCCCAGCATTTT; CDR3: CTSSPRQGQPQHF
J: TRBJ2-7; D: TRBD2; size: .; V: TRBV7-2; DNA: TGTGCCAGCAGGCTCACTAGCGGGGGTTCCGAGCAGTACTTC; CDR3: CASRLTSGGSEQYF
J: TRBJ2-6; D: .; size: .; V: TRBV7-9; DNA: TGTGCCAGCAGCTCCGGACAGTCTGGGGCCAACGTCCTGACTTTC; CDR3: CASSSGQSGANVLTF
J: TRBJ2-7; D: .; size: few; V: TRBV24-1; DNA: TGTGCCACCAGTGCTGGGGCGGCCTACGAGCAGTACTTC; CDR3: CATSAGAAYEQYF
J: TRBJ2-2; D: TRBD1; size: .; V: TRBV28; DNA: TGTGCCAGCCGGGACAGGCGATCCGGGGAGCTGTTTTTT; CDR3: CASRDRRSGELFF
J: TRBJ2-3; D: TRBD2; size: many; V: TRBV7-2; DNA: TGTGCCAGCAGCGTCCTGGGGCTAGCGGGGACCACAGATACGCAGTATTTT; CDR3: CASSVLGLAGTTDTQYF